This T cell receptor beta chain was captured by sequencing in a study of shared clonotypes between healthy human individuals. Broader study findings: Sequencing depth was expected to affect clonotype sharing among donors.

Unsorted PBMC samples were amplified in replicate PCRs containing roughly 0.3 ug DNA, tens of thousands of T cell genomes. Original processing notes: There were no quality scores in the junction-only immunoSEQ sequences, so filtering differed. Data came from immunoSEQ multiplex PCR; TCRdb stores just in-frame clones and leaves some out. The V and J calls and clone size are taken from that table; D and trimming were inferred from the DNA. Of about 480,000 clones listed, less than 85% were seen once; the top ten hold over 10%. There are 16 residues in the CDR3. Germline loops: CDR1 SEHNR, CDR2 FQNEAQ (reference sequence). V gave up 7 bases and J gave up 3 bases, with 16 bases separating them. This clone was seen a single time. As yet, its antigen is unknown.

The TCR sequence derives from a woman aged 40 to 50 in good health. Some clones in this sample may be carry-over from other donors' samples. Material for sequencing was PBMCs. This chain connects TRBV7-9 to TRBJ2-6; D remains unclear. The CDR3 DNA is TGTGCCAGCACCCGTCTCGTGGGAAGTGGGGCCAACGTCCTGACTTTC. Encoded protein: CASTRLVGSGANVLTF.